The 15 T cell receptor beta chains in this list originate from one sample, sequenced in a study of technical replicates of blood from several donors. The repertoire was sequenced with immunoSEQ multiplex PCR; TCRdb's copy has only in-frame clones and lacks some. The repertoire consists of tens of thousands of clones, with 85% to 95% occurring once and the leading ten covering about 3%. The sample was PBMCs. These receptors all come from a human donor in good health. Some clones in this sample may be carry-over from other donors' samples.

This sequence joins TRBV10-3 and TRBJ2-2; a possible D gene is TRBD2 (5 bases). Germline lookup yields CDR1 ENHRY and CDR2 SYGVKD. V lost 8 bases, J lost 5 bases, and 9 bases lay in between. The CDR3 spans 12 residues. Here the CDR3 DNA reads TGTGCCATCCTTAGCGTAACCGGGGAGCTGTTTTTT. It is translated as CAILSVTGELFF.

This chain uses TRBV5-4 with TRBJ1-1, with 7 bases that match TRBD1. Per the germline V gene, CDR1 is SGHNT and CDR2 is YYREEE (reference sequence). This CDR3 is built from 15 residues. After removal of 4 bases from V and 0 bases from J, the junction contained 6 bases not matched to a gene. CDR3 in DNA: TGTGCCAGCAGCACCGGGACAGATATGAACACTGAAGCTTTCTTT. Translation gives CASSTGTDMNTEAFF.

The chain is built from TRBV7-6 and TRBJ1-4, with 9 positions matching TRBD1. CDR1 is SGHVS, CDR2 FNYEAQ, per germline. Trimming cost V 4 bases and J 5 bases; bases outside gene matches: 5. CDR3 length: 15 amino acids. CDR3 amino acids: CASSSTGGRNEKLFF. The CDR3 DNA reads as TGTGCCAGCAGCTCGACAGGGGGGCGGAATGAAAAACTGTTTTTT.

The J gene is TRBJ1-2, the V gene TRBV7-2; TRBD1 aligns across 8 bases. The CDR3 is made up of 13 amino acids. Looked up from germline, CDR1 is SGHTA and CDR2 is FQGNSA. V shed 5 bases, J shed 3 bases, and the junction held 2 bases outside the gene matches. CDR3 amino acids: CASSVDRDYGYTF. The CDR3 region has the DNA TGTGCCAGCAGCGTGGACAGGGACTATGGCTACACCTTC. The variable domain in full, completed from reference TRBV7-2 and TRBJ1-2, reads GAGVSQSPSNKVTEKGKDVELRCDPISGHTALYWYRQSLGQGLEFLIYFQGNSAPDKSGLPSDRFSAERTGGSVSTLTIQRTQQEDSAVYLCASSVDRDYGYTFGSGTRLTVV.

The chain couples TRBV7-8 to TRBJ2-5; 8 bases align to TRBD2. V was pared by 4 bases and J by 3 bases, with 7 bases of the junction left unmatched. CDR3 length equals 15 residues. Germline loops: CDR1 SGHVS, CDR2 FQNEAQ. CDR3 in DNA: TGTGCCAGCAGCTCGATTGGACTAGCCGAAGAGACCCAGTACTTC. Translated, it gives CASSSIGLAEETQYF.

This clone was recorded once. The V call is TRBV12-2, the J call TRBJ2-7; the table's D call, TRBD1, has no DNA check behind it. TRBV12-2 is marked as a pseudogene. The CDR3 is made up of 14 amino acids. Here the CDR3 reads CASRPRTGTPEQYF. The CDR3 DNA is TGTGCAAGTCGCCCCCGGACAGGGACGCCCGAGCAGTACTTC.

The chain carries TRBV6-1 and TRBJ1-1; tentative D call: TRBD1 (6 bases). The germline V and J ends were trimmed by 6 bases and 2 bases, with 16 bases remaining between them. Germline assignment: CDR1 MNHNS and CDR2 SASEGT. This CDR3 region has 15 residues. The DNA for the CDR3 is TGTGCCAGCAGACCGTTGGGGGGGGCTAACACTGAAGCTTTCTTT. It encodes CASRPLGGANTEAFF.

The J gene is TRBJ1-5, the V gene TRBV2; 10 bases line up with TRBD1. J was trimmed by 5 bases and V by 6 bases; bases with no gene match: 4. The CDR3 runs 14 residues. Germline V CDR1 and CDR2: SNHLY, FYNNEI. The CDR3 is CASRGQGRHQPQHF. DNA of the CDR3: TGTGCCAGCAGGGGACAGGGGAGGCATCAGCCCCAGCATTTT.

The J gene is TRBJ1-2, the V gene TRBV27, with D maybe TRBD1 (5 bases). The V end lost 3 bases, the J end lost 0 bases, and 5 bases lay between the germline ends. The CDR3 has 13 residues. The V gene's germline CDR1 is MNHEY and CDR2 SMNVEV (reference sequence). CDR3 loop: CASSLTANYGYTF. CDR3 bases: TGTGCCAGCAGTTTGACAGCTAACTATGGCTACACCTTC.

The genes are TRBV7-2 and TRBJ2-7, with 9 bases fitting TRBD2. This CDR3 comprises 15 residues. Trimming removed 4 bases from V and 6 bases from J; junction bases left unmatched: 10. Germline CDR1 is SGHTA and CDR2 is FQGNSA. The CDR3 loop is CASSSQTSGGSEQYF. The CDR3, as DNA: TGTGCCAGCAGCTCCCAGACTAGCGGCGGGTCCGAGCAGTACTTC.

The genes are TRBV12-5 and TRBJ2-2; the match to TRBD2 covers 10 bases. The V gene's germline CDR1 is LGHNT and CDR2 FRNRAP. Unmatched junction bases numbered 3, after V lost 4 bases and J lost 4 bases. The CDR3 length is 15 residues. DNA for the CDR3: TGTGCTAGTGGTTCCGGACTAGCGGCCACCGGGGAGCTGTTTTTT. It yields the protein CASGSGLAATGELFF.

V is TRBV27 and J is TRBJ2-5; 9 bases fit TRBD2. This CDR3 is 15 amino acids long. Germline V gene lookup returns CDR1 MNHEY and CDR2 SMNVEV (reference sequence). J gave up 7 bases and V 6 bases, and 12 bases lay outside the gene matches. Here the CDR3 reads CASRGTGGRVGTQYF. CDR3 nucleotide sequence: TGTGCCAGCAGGGGGACTGGCGGGAGGGTCGGGACCCAGTACTTC.

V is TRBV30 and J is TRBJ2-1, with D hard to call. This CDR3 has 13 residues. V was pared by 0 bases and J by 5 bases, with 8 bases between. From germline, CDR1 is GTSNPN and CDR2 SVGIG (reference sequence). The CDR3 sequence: CAWSVRLDNEQFF. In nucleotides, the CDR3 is TGTGCCTGGAGTGTGCGTTTGGACAATGAGCAGTTCTTC.

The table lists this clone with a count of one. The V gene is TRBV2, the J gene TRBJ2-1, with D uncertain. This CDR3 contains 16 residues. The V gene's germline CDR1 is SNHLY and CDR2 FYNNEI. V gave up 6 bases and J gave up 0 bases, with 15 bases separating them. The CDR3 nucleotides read TGTGCCAGCAGCCAAGAGGAGCATCGCTCCTACAATGAGCAGTTCTTC. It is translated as CASSQEEHRSYNEQFF.

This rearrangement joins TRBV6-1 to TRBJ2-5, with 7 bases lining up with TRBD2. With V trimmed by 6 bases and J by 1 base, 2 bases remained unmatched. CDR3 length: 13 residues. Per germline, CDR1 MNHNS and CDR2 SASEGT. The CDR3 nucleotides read TGTGCCAGCAGCGGGGGGACCCAAGAGACCCAGTACTTC. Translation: CASSGGTQETQYF.